Listed below are T cell receptor beta chains from one sample, sequenced in a study of T cell repertoires in cytomegalovirus infection. The antigens these receptors bind are not known. TCRdb processed the reads anew with MiXCR; each CDR3 protein has one entry. The data contain around 430,000 distinct CDR3 sequences, approximately 42% of them singletons. The sequenced sample was cultured PBMCs, obtained from culture after CMV antigen stimulation. Receptors were obtained from a human donor in good health (CMV status not recorded). Some clones in this sample may be carry-over from other donors' samples. Each CDR3 is given with its conserved first and last residue. The order of the fields is D gene, J gene, V gene, clone size, CDR3 DNA, CDR3 protein. A D gene is named only where the DNA matches it firmly. A row's size may be missing; if present it is once, few, many or a size class.

TRBD1 TRBJ2-3 TRBV15 NA TGTGCCACCAGCAGAAACCGGGACAGTTCGTCAGATACGCAGTATTTT CATSRNRDSSSDTQYF
NA TRBJ2-1 TRBV7-9 few TGTGCCAGCAGCACCGGGACTCATTACAATGAGCAGTTCTTC CASSTGTHYNEQFF
NA TRBJ1-4 TRBV6-1 NA TGTGCCAGCAGTGAAGGGGCTGATAATGAAAAACTGTTTTTT CASSEGADNEKLFF
NA TRBJ2-5 TRBV15 NA TGTGCCACCAGCAGGGACAGACAAGAGACCCAGTACTTC CATSRDRQETQYF
TRBD1 TRBJ1-1 TRBV20-1 once TGCAGTGCTGGAGGGGAATGGGACAGGGTACCTGAAGCTTTCTTT CSAGGEWDRVPEAFF
NA TRBJ1-1 TRBV19 once TGTGCCAGTAGTATAGGTGCCTCAGGGAGGGGGACTGAAGCTTTCTTT CASSIGASGRGTEAFF
TRBD2 TRBJ2-1 TRBV19 few TGTGCCAGCCTCCAAGGTAGCGGGAACAATGAGCAGTTCTTC CASLQGSGNNEQFF
NA TRBJ2-1 TRBV11-2 NA TGTGCCAGCAGCTTAAGCGAGACGGGCGAGCAGTTCTTC CASSLSETGEQFF
TRBD2 TRBJ2-7 TRBV5-4 few TGTGCCAGCAGCTTGGGCGGGGGGGGCTTATACGAGCAGTACTTC CASSLGGGGLYEQYF
TRBD1 TRBJ2-7 TRBV7-2 few TGTGCCAGCAGCTTAGGGGACAGGACTATCTACGAGCAGTACTTC CASSLGDRTIYEQYF
NA TRBJ1-3 TRBV7-8 many TGTGCCAGCAGCTCCCGGGTGGGAAACACCATATATTTT CASSSRVGNTIYF
NA TRBJ2-7 TRBV7-8 many TGTGCCAGCAGCCAAGCAGTTGGCGTCGAGCAGTACTTC CASSQAVGVEQYF
TRBD1 TRBJ1-1 TRBV7-2 few TGTGCCAGCAGCTACGACAGGGGTGCGAACACTGAAGCTTTCTTT CASSYDRGANTEAFF
NA TRBJ1-1 TRBV18 NA TGTGCCAGCTCACCAGGGGTCCGGAACACTGAAGCTTTCTTT CASSPGVRNTEAFF
TRBD2 TRBJ2-1 TRBV11-2 NA TGTGCCAGCAGCAATAGGACTAGCGGGATGGTCAATGAGCAGTTCTTC CASSNRTSGMVNEQFF
TRBD2 TRBJ2-7 TRBV20-1 NA TGCAGTGCTAGAGAGCTAATAGCGGGAGGGCCGGGCGAGCAGTACTTC CSARELIAGGPGEQYF
TRBD2 TRBJ2-2 TRBV7-9 NA TGTGCCAGCAGCTCCACTCGGGGGGAAGGAGACGGGGAGCTGTTTTTT CASSSTRGEGDGELFF
NA TRBJ2-7 TRBV6-6 few TGTGCCAGCTGGGGGGGGGGCGGGAAAACCTACGAGCAGTACTTC CASWGGGGKTYEQYF
TRBD2 TRBJ2-3 TRBV7-8 NA TGTGCCAGCAGCCCACCGGGACTAGCGGGGCGAAGCACAGATACGCAGTATTTT CASSPPGLAGRSTDTQYF
NA TRBJ1-4 TRBV6-6 few TGTGCCAGCAGGAGACAGTACACTAATGAAAAACTGTTTTTT CASRRQYTNEKLFF
TRBD2 TRBJ2-7 TRBV7-6 few TGTGCCAGCAGCTTAGAACTAGCGCGCTCCTACGAGCAGTACTTC CASSLELARSYEQYF
NA TRBJ1-5 TRBV29-1 NA TGCAGCGTTGCGGGGAGCAATCAGCCCCAGCATTTT CSVAGSNQPQHF
NA TRBJ2-6 TRBV7-2 many TGTGCCAGCAGCTCCTCTGGGGCCAACGTCCTGACTTTC CASSSSGANVLTF
TRBD1 TRBJ1-2 TRBV4-2 NA TGTGCCAGCAGCCAAGATAGGCGACAGGGGACTGATGGCTACACCTTC CASSQDRRQGTDGYTF
TRBD1 TRBJ2-7 TRBV7-2 few TGTGCCAGCACATACGGGGACAGATTCTCCTACGAGCAGTACTTC CASTYGDRFSYEQYF